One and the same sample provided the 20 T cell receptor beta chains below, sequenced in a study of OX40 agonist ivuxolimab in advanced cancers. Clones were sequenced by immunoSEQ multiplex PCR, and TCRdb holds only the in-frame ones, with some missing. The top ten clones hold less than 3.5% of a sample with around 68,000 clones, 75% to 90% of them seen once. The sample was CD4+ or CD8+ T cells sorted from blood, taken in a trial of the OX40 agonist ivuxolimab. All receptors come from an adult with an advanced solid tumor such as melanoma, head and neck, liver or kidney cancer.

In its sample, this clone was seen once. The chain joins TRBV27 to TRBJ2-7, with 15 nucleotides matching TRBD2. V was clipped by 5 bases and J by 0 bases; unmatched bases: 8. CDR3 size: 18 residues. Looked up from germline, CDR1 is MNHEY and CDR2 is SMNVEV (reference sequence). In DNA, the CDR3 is TGTGCCAGCAGTGGGACTAGCGGGGGGTACTCTAGCTCCTACGAGCAGTACTTC. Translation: CASSGTSGGYSSSYEQYF.

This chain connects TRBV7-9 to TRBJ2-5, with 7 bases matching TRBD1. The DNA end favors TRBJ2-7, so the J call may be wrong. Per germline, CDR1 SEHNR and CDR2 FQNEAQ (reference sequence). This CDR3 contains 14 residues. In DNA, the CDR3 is TGTGCCAGCAGCCATAGGACAGGCTTCTACGAGCAGTACTTC. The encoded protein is CASSHRTGFYEQYF.

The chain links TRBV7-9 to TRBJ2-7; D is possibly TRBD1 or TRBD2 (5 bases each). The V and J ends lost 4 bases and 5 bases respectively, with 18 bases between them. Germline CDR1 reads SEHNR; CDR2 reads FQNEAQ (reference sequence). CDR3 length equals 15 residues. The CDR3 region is CASSSPAFGGDEQYF. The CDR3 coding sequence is TGTGCCAGCAGCTCCCCGGCGTTTGGGGGAGACGAGCAGTACTTC.

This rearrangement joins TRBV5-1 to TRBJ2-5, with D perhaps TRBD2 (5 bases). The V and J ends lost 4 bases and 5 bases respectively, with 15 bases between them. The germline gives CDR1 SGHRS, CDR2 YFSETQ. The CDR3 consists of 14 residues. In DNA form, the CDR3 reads TGCGCCAGCAGCCCCGGACGAGGGCCGGAGACCCAGTACTTC. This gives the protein CASSPGRGPETQYF.

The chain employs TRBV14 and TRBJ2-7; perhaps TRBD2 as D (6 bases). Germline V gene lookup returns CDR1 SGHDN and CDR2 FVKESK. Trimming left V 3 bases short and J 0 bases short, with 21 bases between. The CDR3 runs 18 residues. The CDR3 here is CASSQFAGTGLYSYEQYF. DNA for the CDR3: TGTGCCAGCAGCCAGTTTGCGGGAACAGGACTCTACTCCTACGAGCAGTACTTC.

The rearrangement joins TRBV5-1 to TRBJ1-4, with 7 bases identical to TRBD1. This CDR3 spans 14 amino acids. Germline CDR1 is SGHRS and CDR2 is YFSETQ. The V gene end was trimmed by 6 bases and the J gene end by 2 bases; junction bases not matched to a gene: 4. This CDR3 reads CASTTGSTNEKLFF. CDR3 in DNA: TGCGCCAGCACGACAGGGTCCACTAATGAAAAACTGTTTTTT.

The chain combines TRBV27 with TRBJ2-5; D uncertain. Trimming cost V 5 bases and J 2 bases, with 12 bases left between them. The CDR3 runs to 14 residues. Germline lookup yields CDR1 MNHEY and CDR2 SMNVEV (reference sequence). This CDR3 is CASSKTRIQETQYF. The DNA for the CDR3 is TGTGCCAGCAGTAAAACCAGAATACAAGAGACCCAGTACTTC.

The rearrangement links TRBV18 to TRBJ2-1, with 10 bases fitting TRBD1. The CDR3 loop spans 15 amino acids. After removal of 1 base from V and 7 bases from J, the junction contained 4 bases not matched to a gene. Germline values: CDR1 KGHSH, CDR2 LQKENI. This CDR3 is CASSPRGTGENEQFF. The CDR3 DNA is TGTGCCAGCTCACCACGCGGGACAGGGGAAAATGAGCAGTTCTTC.

The CDR3 nucleotides read TGCAGTGCTAGACAAGTTAACATTCAGTACTTC. Protein: CSARQVNIQYF. The chain links TRBV20-1 to TRBJ2-4; D gene ambiguous. CDR1 is DFQATT and CDR2 is SNEGSKA in the germline V gene (reference sequence). V dropped 2 bases and J dropped 7 bases, with 6 bases sitting between them. This CDR3 contains 11 residues.

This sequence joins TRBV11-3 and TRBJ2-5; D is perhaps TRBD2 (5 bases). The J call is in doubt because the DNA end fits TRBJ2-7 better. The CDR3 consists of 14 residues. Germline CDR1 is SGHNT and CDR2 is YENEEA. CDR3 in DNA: TGTGCCAGCAGCCTCAGGAGGTCTAACTACGAGCAGTACTTC. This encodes CASSLRRSNYEQYF.

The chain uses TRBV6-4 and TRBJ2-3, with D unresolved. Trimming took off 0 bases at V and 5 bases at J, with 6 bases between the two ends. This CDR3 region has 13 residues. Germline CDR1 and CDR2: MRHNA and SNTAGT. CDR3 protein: CASSDSFVDTQYF. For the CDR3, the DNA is TGTGCCAGCAGTGACTCCTTCGTAGATACGCAGTATTTT.

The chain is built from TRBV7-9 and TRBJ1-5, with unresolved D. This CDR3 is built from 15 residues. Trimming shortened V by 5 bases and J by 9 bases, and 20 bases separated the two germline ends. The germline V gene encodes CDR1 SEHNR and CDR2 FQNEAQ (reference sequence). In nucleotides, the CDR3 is TGTGCCAGCAGCCTGGAGGCGGGGTCCGAGGGGCCCCAGCATTTT. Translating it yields CASSLEAGSEGPQHF.

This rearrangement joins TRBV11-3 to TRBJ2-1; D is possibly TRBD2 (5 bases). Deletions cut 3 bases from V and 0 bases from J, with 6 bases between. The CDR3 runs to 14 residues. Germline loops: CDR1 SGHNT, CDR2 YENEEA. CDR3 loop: CASSLSGSYNEQFF. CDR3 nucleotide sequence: TGTGCCAGCAGCTTGAGCGGCTCCTACAATGAGCAGTTCTTC.

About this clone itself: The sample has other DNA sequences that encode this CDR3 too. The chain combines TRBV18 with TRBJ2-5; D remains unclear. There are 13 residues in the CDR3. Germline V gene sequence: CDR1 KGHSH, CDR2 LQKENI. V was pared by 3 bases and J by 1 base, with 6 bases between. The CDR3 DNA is TGTGCCAGCTCACCGGGTCTCCAAGAGACCCAGTACTTC. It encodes CASSPGLQETQYF.

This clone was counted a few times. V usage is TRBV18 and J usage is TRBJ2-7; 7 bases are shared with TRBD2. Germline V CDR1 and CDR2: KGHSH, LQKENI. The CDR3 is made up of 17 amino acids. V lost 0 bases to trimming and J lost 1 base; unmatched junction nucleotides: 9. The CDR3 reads CASSPPLAGEGSYEQYF. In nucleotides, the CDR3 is TGTGCCAGCTCACCACCATTGGCGGGGGAAGGATCCTACGAGCAGTACTTC. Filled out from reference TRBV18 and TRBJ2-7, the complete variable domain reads NAGVMQNPRHLVRRRGQEARLRCSPMKGHSHVYWYRQLPEEGLKFMVYLQKENIIDESGMPKERFSAEFPKEGPSILRIQQVVRGDSAAYFCASSPPLAGEGSYEQYFGPGTRLTVT.

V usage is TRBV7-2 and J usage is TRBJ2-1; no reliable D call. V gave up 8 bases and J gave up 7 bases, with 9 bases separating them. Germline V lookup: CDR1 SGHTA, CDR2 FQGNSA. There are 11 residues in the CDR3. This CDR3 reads CASRYWNEQFF. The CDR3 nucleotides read TGTGCCAGCCGCTATTGGAATGAGCAGTTCTTC.

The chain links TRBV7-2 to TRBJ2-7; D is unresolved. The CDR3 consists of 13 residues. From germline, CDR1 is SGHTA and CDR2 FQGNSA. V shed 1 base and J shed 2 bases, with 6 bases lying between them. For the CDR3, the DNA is TGTGCCAGCAGCTTAGGGACCACCTACGAGCAGTACTTC. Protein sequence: CASSLGTTYEQYF.

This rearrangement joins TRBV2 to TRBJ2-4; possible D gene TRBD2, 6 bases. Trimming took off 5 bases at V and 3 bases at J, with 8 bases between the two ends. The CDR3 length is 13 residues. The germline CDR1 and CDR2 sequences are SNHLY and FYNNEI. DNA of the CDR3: TGTGCCAGCAGTTTGGAGGGCAAAAACATTCAGTACTTC. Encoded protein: CASSLEGKNIQYF. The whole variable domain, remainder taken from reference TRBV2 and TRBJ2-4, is EPEVTQTPSHQVTQMGQEVILRCVPISNHLYFYWYRQILGQKVEFLVSFYNNEISEKSEIFDDQFSVERPDGSNFTLKIRSTKLEDSAMYFCASSLEGKNIQYFGAGTRLSVL.

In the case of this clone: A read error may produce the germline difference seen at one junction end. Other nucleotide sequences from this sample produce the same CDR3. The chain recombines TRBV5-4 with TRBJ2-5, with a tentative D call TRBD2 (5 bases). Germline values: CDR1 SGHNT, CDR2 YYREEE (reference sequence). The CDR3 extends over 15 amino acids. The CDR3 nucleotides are TGTGCCAGCAGCTTGGATGTAGGGAGTCAAGAAACCCAGTACTTC. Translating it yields CASSLDVGSQETQYF. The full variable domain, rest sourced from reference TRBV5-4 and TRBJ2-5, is ETGVTQSPTHLIKTRGQQVTLRCSSQSGHNTVSWYQQALGQGPQFIFQYYREEENGRGNFPPRFSGLQFPNYSSELNVNALELDDSALYLCASSLDVGSQETQYFGPGTRLLVL.

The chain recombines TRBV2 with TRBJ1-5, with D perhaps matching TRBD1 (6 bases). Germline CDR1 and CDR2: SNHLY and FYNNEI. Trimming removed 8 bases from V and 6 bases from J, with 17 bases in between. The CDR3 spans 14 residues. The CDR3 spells CASAYRERTQPQHF. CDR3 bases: TGTGCCAGCGCGTACAGGGAGAGGACTCAGCCCCAGCATTTT.